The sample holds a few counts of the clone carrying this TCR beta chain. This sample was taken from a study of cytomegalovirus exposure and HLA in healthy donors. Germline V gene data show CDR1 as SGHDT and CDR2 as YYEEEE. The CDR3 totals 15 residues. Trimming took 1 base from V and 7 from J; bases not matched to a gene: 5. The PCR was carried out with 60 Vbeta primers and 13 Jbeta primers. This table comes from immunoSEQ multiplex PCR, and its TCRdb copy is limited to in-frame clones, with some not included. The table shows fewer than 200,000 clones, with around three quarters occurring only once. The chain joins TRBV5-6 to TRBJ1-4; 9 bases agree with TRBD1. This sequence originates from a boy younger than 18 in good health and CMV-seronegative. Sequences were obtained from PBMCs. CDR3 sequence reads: CASSLPTGGGEKLFF. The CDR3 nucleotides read TGTGCCAGCAGCTTGCCGACAGGGGGTGGTGAAAAACTGTTTTTT. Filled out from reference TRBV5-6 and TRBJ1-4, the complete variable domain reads DAGVTQSPTHLIKTRGQQVTLRCSPKSGHDTVSWYQQALGQGPQFIFQYYEEEERQRGNFPDRFSGHQFPNYSSELNVNALLLGDSALYLCASSLPTGGGEKLFFGSGTQLSVL.